One and the same sample provided the 19 T cell receptor beta chains below, sequenced in a study of blood T cell repertoires in COVID-19. Using immunoSEQ multiplex PCR, the repertoire was profiled, and TCRdb retains in-frame clones only, with some absent. The data show some 150,000 clones, with roughly 80% seen just once and approximately 8.6% held by the top ten. Sample: peripheral blood. The origin of the receptors is a man aged 45-60 years with active or convalescent COVID-19.

The V and J genes are TRBV19 and TRBJ2-3; TRBD1 might be the D (6 bases). V was pared by 5 bases and J by 8 bases, with 23 bases between. Germline CDR1 LNHDA, CDR2 SQIVND (reference sequence). This CDR3 region has 16 residues. The CDR3 DNA reads as TGTGCCAGTAGTGCCTTCCGGGACATGGTAAGAGGTACGCAGTATTTT. Translating gives CASSAFRDMVRGTQYF.

The chain joins TRBV29-1 to TRBJ2-7; 15 bases are shared with TRBD2. J was trimmed by 6 bases and V by 5 bases; bases with no gene match: 5. The CDR3 sequence is 14 residues long. Germline CDR1 reads SQVTM; CDR2 reads ANQGSEA. CDR3 residues: CSVRTSGRAGEQYF. The CDR3 bases are TGCAGCGTTCGGACTAGCGGGAGGGCAGGCGAGCAGTACTTC.

In its sample, this clone was seen a few times. The rearrangement uses TRBV7-6 and TRBJ2-3, with 8 nucleotides matching TRBD2. Germline V gene data show CDR1 as SGHVS and CDR2 as FNYEAQ. V lost 8 bases to trimming and J lost 3 bases; unmatched junction nucleotides: 4. CDR3 length: 13 amino acids. CDR3 DNA: TGTGCCAGCGGCCCGGGGGGGACAGATACGCAGTATTTT. Encoded protein: CASGPGGTDTQYF.

This clone has a handful of counts. V usage is TRBV24-1 and J usage is TRBJ2-2; possibly TRBD1 for D (6 bases). Germline CDR1 reads KGHDR; CDR2 reads SFDVKD. This CDR3 has 16 residues. Trimming left V 4 bases short and J 5 bases short, with 16 bases between. CDR3 nucleotides: TGTGCCACCAGTGACCCGACAGGCGGTGAAACCGGGGAGCTGTTTTTT. It translates to CATSDPTGGETGELFF.

V gene TRBV5-1 combines with J gene TRBJ2-2; D not resolved. The CDR3 extends over 16 amino acids. Trimming took 0 bases from V and 0 from J, leaving 9 bases between them. Germline CDR1 SGHRS, CDR2 YFSETQ. CDR3 sequence (DNA): TGCGCCAGCAGCTTGGAGTCGATAGCGAACACCGGGGAGCTGTTTTTT. It yields the protein CASSLESIANTGELFF.

This clone was seen just once. The V and J genes are TRBV5-1 and TRBJ2-2; D possibly corresponds to TRBD2 (6 bases). There are 17 residues in the CDR3. Trimming took 4 bases from V and 5 from J, leaving 21 bases between them. Germline values: CDR1 SGHRS, CDR2 YFSETQ. In DNA form, the CDR3 reads TGCGCCAGCAGCCGGAACGGGGATGCGGGACGAACCGGGGAGCTGTTTTTT. The encoded protein is CASSRNGDAGRTGELFF.

This chain links TRBV6-1 with TRBJ1-5; possible D gene TRBD1, 6 bases. Trimming took 2 bases from V and 6 from J, leaving 11 bases between them. The CDR3 runs 14 residues. Germline CDR1 is MNHNS and CDR2 is SASEGT. CDR3 in amino acids: CASSESGGGQPQHF. CDR3 in DNA: TGTGCCAGCAGTGAAAGTGGGGGCGGTCAGCCCCAGCATTTT.

There are a few counts of this clone. The rearrangement links TRBV10-3 to TRBJ1-5, with 9 positions matching TRBD1. This CDR3 has 17 residues. V was pared by 3 bases and J by 6 bases, with 12 bases of the junction left unmatched. Germline CDR1 reads ENHRY; CDR2 reads SYGVKD. The DNA of the CDR3 is TGTGCCATCAGTGAACTGGACAGGGGAGGGTTCGGTCAGCCCCAGCATTTT. Translated: CAISELDRGGFGQPQHF.

The chain links TRBV24-1 to TRBJ1-1; D is perhaps TRBD1 (5 bases). The CDR3 is 13 residues long. V dropped 7 bases and J dropped 0 bases, with 8 bases sitting between them. CDR1 KGHDR and CDR2 SFDVKD come from the germline V gene. Here the CDR3 reads CATRRTLNTEAFF. The CDR3 DNA sequence: TGTGCCACCAGGCGGACACTGAACACTGAAGCTTTCTTT.

The genes are TRBV28 and TRBJ2-1; weak D call: TRBD1 (6 bases). V lost 4 bases, J lost 8 bases, and 18 bases lay in between. From germline, CDR1 is MDHEN and CDR2 SYDVKM. This CDR3 spans 15 amino acids. CDR3 loop: CASSYPAQGHHEQFF. CDR3 coding DNA: TGTGCCAGCAGTTACCCGGCACAGGGCCATCATGAGCAGTTCTTC.

In its sample, this clone was seen a few times. The V call is TRBV14, the J call TRBJ1-6; D perhaps matches TRBD1 (6 bases). Germline V gene data show CDR1 as SGHDN and CDR2 as FVKESK. CDR3 size: 13 residues. Trimming stripped 2 bases from V and 10 bases from J, with 9 bases between. CDR3 sequence reads: CASSQTGQSPLHF. In DNA form, the CDR3 reads TGTGCCAGCAGCCAAACAGGGCAATCACCCCTCCACTTT.

The chain carries TRBV7-9 and TRBJ2-1; 9 positions agree with TRBD2. Germline CDR1 SEHNR, CDR2 FQNEAQ (reference sequence). The CDR3 contains 17 residues. Germline trimming cut 5 bases from V and 4 bases from J; bases unmatched to any gene: 12. CDR3 DNA sequence: TGTGCCAGCAGCCCACTACCCGTAGCGGGAGCATACAATGAGCAGTTCTTC. As protein: CASSPLPVAGAYNEQFF.

The rearrangement links TRBV9 to TRBJ2-7; the D is unclear. V lost 7 bases and J lost 0, with 8 bases in between. CDR1 is SGDLS, CDR2 YYNGEE, per germline. The length of the CDR3 is 12 residues. The CDR3 here is CASGKNSYEQYF. CDR3 in DNA: TGTGCCAGCGGCAAAAACTCCTACGAGCAGTACTTC.

This chain uses TRBV7-9 with TRBJ2-2; D not resolved. Germline values: CDR1 SEHNR, CDR2 FQNEAQ (reference sequence). V lost 3 bases and J lost 0, with 11 bases in between. There are 16 residues in the CDR3. CDR3 sequence (DNA): TGTGCCAGCAGCTTTGGGCACCTGACGAACACCGGGGAGCTGTTTTTT. Its protein product is CASSFGHLTNTGELFF.

The genes are TRBV5-5 and TRBJ2-7, with TRBD2 as a possible D gene (5 bases). The V end lost 6 bases, the J end lost 8 bases, and 27 bases lay between the germline ends. Germline V gives CDR1 SGHKS, CDR2 YYEKEE (reference sequence). This CDR3 spans 16 amino acids. DNA of the CDR3: TGTGCCAGCAACCCTCTCGTTTCGGGGTCCGGAGAGCAGCAGTACTTC. Translating gives CASNPLVSGSGEQQYF.

The gene calls are TRBV28 and TRBJ2-7; D perhaps matches TRBD2 (6 bases). V lost 7 bases and J lost 2, with 15 bases in between. This CDR3 comprises 14 residues. From germline, CDR1 is MDHEN and CDR2 SYDVKM. The CDR3, as DNA: TGTGCCAGCAACACGGGGCTAGCGACCTACGAGCAGTACTTC. It encodes CASNTGLATYEQYF.

This clone was seen only once. This chain connects TRBV7-3 to TRBJ2-2, with D possibly being TRBD2 (6 bases). V dropped 1 base and J dropped 5 bases, with 14 bases sitting between them. The CDR3 has 16 amino acids. The germline V gene has CDR1 SGHTA and CDR2 FQGTGA. Here the CDR3 DNA reads TGTGCCAGCAGCTTAAACCCTTTGGCGGGAACCGGGGAGCTGTTTTTT. This codes for CASSLNPLAGTGELFF.

This chain uses TRBV5-5 with TRBJ2-1, with a tentative D call TRBD1 (5 bases). Germline V gene sequence: CDR1 SGHKS, CDR2 YYEKEE (reference sequence). V was pared by 0 bases and J by 0 bases, with 10 bases between. The CDR3 totals 16 residues. The CDR3 sequence is CASSLVARASYNEQFF. The CDR3 nucleotides read TGTGCCAGCAGCTTGGTGGCCAGGGCCTCCTACAATGAGCAGTTCTTC. Full variable domain (remainder filled in from reference TRBV5-5 and TRBJ2-1): DAGVTQSPTHLIKTRGQQVTLRCSPISGHKSVSWYQQVLGQGPQFIFQYYEKEERGRGNFPDRFSARQFPNYSSELNVNALLLGDSALYLCASSLVARASYNEQFFGPGTRLTVL.

The chain combines TRBV5-4 with TRBJ2-1, with 7 positions matching TRBD2. CDR1 is SGHNT and CDR2 is YYREEE in the germline V gene (reference sequence). V was pared by 0 bases and J by 5 bases, with 8 bases of the junction left unmatched. This CDR3 is built from 16 residues. The CDR3 here is CASSLAGGITHNEQFF. The DNA for the CDR3 is TGTGCCAGCAGCTTGGCCGGGGGGATTACCCACAATGAGCAGTTCTTC. The full variable domain, with the rest looked up from reference TRBV5-4 and TRBJ2-1, is ETGVTQSPTHLIKTRGQQVTLRCSSQSGHNTVSWYQQALGQGPQFIFQYYREEENGRGNFPPRFSGLQFPNYSSELNVNALELDDSALYLCASSLAGGITHNEQFFGPGTRLTVL.